One sample yielded the 25 T cell receptor beta chains listed below, sequenced in a study of T-cell memory formation after mild COVID-19. From the 5' RACE reads, TCRdb called clonotypes with MiXCR, one entry per CDR3 protein. This sample has roughly 200,000 distinct CDR3 sequences, with roughly 18% found just once. The sequenced sample consisted of PBMCs or a T cell subset sorted from them (not recorded which). These receptors were collected from an adult woman who had mild COVID-19 (a few samples of this study predate the infection). Cell type and time point are not known.

This clonotype came up a few times. The V call is TRBV9, the J call TRBJ1-6; TRBD1 is a possible D gene (6 bases). V was clipped by 4 bases and J by 7 bases, with 15 bases between them. CDR1 is SGDLS, CDR2 YYNGEE, per germline. The CDR3 runs 15 residues. CDR3 residues: CASSSRRTVNSPLHF. The CDR3 bases are TGTGCCAGCAGCTCGCGGCGGACAGTAAATTCACCCCTCCACTTT.

This chain connects TRBV7-2 to TRBJ2-3; 8 positions match TRBD2. CDR1 and CDR2 (germline): SGHTA, FQGNSA. The V and J ends lost 5 bases and 6 bases, in that order; junction bases with no gene match: 7. This CDR3 is built from 14 residues. This chain's CDR3 is CASSTATGGDTQYF. DNA for the CDR3: TGTGCCAGCAGCACGGCCACGGGAGGGGATACGCAGTATTTT.

This chain connects TRBV20-1 to TRBJ1-2, with 8 positions matching TRBD1. Germline loops: CDR1 DFQATT, CDR2 SNEGSKA (reference sequence). The CDR3 is made up of 12 amino acids. With 3 bases clipped from V and 5 bases from J, the junction kept 2 bases outside the gene matches. The CDR3 loop is CSASNRGYGYTF. DNA for the CDR3: TGCAGTGCTAGCAACAGGGGGTATGGCTACACCTTC.

The CDR3 loop reads CASSPIGAGWVYGYTF. CDR3 DNA: TGTGCCAGCAGCCCCATCGGCGCAGGGTGGGTCTATGGCTACACCTTC. The chain combines TRBV7-9 with TRBJ1-2, with D perhaps TRBD1 (5 bases). The length of the CDR3 is 16 residues. Germline CDR1 reads SEHNR; CDR2 reads FQNEAQ (reference sequence). V was clipped by 5 bases and J by 4 bases, with 20 bases between them.

This clonotype was picked up a small number of times. The chain joins TRBV12-3 or TRBV12-4 to TRBJ1-2; 7 nucleotides match TRBD1. V lost 3 bases and J lost 0; bases outside the gene matches: 7. The CDR3 runs 16 residues. CDR3 in amino acids: CASSFFPTGTNYGYTF. The DNA for the CDR3 is TGTGCCAGCAGTTTTTTCCCGACAGGGACTAACTATGGCTACACCTTC.

Here the CDR3 DNA reads TGTGCCAGCAGTTCAGGGGCCTTGTCGGGCGAGCAGTACTTC. Its translation is CASSSGALSGEQYF. The V gene is TRBV12-3 or TRBV12-4, the J gene TRBJ2-7, with D perhaps matching TRBD1 (6 bases). V was clipped by 4 bases and J by 6 bases, with 16 bases between them. There are 14 residues in the CDR3.

This clonotype was observed a handful of times. At one end, the junction sequence differs from germline, possibly due to a read error. The rearrangement links TRBV7-7 to TRBJ2-1; 7 bases map to TRBD2. CDR1 SSHAT and CDR2 FNYEAQ come from the germline V gene (reference sequence). This CDR3 contains 13 residues. The CDR3 loop reads CASSQSGKGEQFF. CDR3 sequence (DNA): TGTGCTAGCAGCCAAAGCGGGAAAGGTGAGCAGTTCTTC.

The rearrangement links TRBV3-1 to TRBJ1-3, with D possibly matching TRBD1 (6 bases). The CDR3 spans 15 residues. Germline CDR1 LGHDT, CDR2 YNNKEL (reference sequence). V lost 1 base to trimming and J lost 0 bases, with 7 bases between them. Here the CDR3 DNA reads TGTGCCAGCAGCCAAGTAGGGGGCTCTGGAAACACCATATATTTT. Encoded protein: CASSQVGGSGNTIYF. Looking up the rest from reference TRBV3-1 and TRBJ1-3 gives the full variable domain: DTAVSQTPKYLVTQMGNDKSIKCEQNLGHDTMYWYKQDSKKFLKIMFSYNNKELIINETVPNRFSPKSPDKAHLNLHINSLELGDSAVYFCASSQVGGSGNTIYFGEGSWLTVV.

This clonotype was found a few times. This chain uses TRBV25-1 with TRBJ2-5; 8 bases are shared with TRBD1. CDR1 and CDR2 from the germline V gene are MGHDK and SYGVNS. V lost 8 bases and J lost 5; bases outside the gene matches: 13. The CDR3 is made up of 15 amino acids. CDR3 in DNA: TGTGCCAGCGATCACTCAGACAGGGGTAGTGAGACCCAGTACTTC. As protein: CASDHSDRGSETQYF.

This clonotype has at least ten counts. The chain employs TRBV9 and TRBJ2-7; 9 positions agree with TRBD1. This CDR3 is 14 amino acids long. The V gene end was trimmed by 4 bases and the J gene end by 5 bases; junction bases not matched to a gene: 7. Germline-derived CDR1 and CDR2 are SGDLS and YYNGEE. This CDR3 reads CASSPGQGFNEQYF. The CDR3 bases are TGTGCCAGCAGCCCTGGACAGGGGTTCAACGAGCAGTACTTC.

The chain carries TRBV7-8 and TRBJ2-7; 7 nucleotides match TRBD1. CDR1 is SGHVS, CDR2 FQNEAQ, per germline. The CDR3 consists of 16 residues. The trim removed 2 bases at V and 1 base at J, leaving 8 bases unmatched. The CDR3 DNA reads as TGTGCCAGCAGCTTAACCCGGGACAGACCGTCCTACGAGCAGTACTTC. Encoded protein: CASSLTRDRPSYEQYF.

This clonotype was counted only a few times. The genes are TRBV29-1 and TRBJ1-4, with a weak D call TRBD1 (5 bases). Germline V gene sequence: CDR1 SQVTM, CDR2 ANQGSEA. The CDR3 covers 14 residues. V was cut by 7 bases and J by 8 bases, with 20 bases left in between. The CDR3 loop is CSADPDGGREKLFF. The CDR3 nucleotides are TGCAGCGCCGACCCCGACGGGGGGAGGGAAAAACTGTTTTTT.

This clonotype was seen repeatedly, ten times or more. The chain employs TRBV20-1 and TRBJ2-7; D not certain. The CDR3 consists of 14 residues. The ends were cut back, 3 bases at V and 1 base at J, with 13 bases in the middle. The germline CDR1 and CDR2 sequences are DFQATT and SNEGSKA (reference sequence). The CDR3 loop reads CSASPAARSYEQYF. The CDR3 DNA reads TGCAGTGCTAGTCCGGCCGCTCGTTCCTACGAGCAGTACTTC.

The CDR3 sequence is CASSLAGTFVYEQYF. Here the CDR3 DNA reads TGCGCCAGCAGCTTGGCCGGGACTTTCGTCTACGAGCAGTACTTC. The rearrangement uses TRBV5-1 and TRBJ2-7, with D possibly being TRBD2 (6 bases). Trimming left V 0 bases short and J 3 bases short, with 13 bases between. Germline CDR1 reads SGHRS; CDR2 reads YFSETQ. The CDR3 is 15 residues long.

The sample holds a few counts of this clonotype. The J gene is TRBJ2-2, the V gene TRBV6-2 or TRBV6-3; unclear D gene. The ends were cut back, 10 bases at V and 4 bases at J, with 16 bases in the middle. This CDR3 comprises 14 residues. Germline V gene data show CDR1 as MNHEY and CDR2 as SVGEGT. CDR3 region: CATRPIGVTGELFF. Here the CDR3 DNA reads TGTGCCACCAGACCCATTGGAGTCACCGGGGAGCTGTTTTTT.

V and J are TRBV3-1 and TRBJ2-7; TRBD1 aligns across 7 bases. The germline CDR1 and CDR2 sequences are LGHDT and YNNKEL (reference sequence). J lost 1 base, V lost 4 bases, and 4 bases had no gene match. This CDR3 has 14 amino acids. The CDR3 loop is CASSRGQASYEQYF. CDR3 sequence (DNA): TGTGCCAGCAGCCGAGGACAGGCTTCCTACGAGCAGTACTTC.

V usage is TRBV5-6 and J usage is TRBJ2-4; 7 bases are shared with TRBD1. After removal of 3 bases from V and 7 bases from J, the junction contained 7 bases not matched to a gene. The V gene's germline CDR1 is SGHDT and CDR2 YYEEEE. The CDR3 is 14 amino acids. CDR3 nucleotides: TGTGCCAGCAGCTACGAACTGACAGGGAACATTCAGTACTTC. Translated, it gives CASSYELTGNIQYF.

Only a few counts were recorded for this clonotype. The chain is built from TRBV6-5 and TRBJ2-7; 7 nucleotides line up with TRBD2. The CDR3 is 12 residues long. CDR1 MNHEY and CDR2 SVGAGI come from the germline V gene. V lost 6 bases to trimming and J lost 6 bases; unmatched junction nucleotides: 5. This CDR3 is CASRQAGREQYF. The DNA of the CDR3 is TGTGCCAGCAGACAAGCGGGGCGCGAGCAGTACTTC.

This clonotype was seen more than once but under ten times. V gene TRBV7-2 combines with J gene TRBJ2-6, with D hard to call. CDR3 length equals 17 residues. V was cut by 6 bases and J by 1 base, with 16 bases left in between. Germline CDR1 is SGHTA and CDR2 is FQGNSA. The CDR3 DNA reads TGTGCCAGCAGTGTAAATCCTCTGGATTCTGGGGCCAACGTCCTGACTTTC. Amino acid sequence: CASSVNPLDSGANVLTF. The full variable domain, in which reference TRBV7-2 and TRBJ2-6 provide the parts outside the CDR3, is GAGVSQSPSNKVTEKGKDVELRCDPISGHTALYWYRQSLGQGLEFLIYFQGNSAPDKSGLPSDRFSAERTGGSVSTLTIQRTQQEDSAVYLCASSVNPLDSGANVLTFGAGSRLTVL.

The chain couples TRBV15 to TRBJ1-5, with D possibly being TRBD1 (5 bases). V was shortened by 4 bases and J by 2 bases, with 12 bases between the two germline ends. Germline-derived CDR1 and CDR2 are LNHNV and YYDKDF (reference sequence). This CDR3 contains 15 residues. Here the CDR3 DNA reads TGTGCCACCAGCATAGGAGGGGACCGCAATCAGCCCCAGCATTTT. Protein product: CATSIGGDRNQPQHF.

This clonotype was observed a handful of times. The chain has TRBV25-1 and TRBJ2-3, with unresolved D. Per the germline V gene, CDR1 is MGHDK and CDR2 is SYGVNS. This CDR3 has 13 amino acids. V lost 2 bases, J lost 6 bases, and 9 bases lay in between. CDR3 DNA sequence: TGTGCCAGCAGTGAACCCGGGCGGGATACGCAGTATTTT. This translates into CASSEPGRDTQYF.

The rearrangement links TRBV20-1 to TRBJ2-7; the match to TRBD2 covers 8 bases. Germline V lookup: CDR1 DFQATT, CDR2 SNEGSKA (reference sequence). V lost 3 bases, J lost 5 bases, and 9 bases stayed unmatched. The CDR3 is 14 amino acids. This chain's CDR3 is CSASGREGRHEQYF. The CDR3 coding sequence is TGCAGTGCTAGTGGACGGGAGGGCCGGCACGAGCAGTACTTC.

Only a few counts were recorded for this clonotype. The V gene is TRBV20-1, the J gene TRBJ1-1; TRBD1 is a possible D gene (5 bases). This CDR3 is 14 amino acids long. Looked up from germline, CDR1 is DFQATT and CDR2 is SNEGSKA (reference sequence). The V end lost 0 bases, the J end lost 1 base, and 9 bases lay between the germline ends. CDR3 residues: CSARDFGGNTEAFF. The CDR3 coding sequence is TGCAGTGCTAGAGATTTCGGGGGGAACACTGAAGCTTTCTTT.

The chain is built from TRBV7-6 and TRBJ2-5, with 7 bases that match TRBD1. V shed 5 bases and J 4 bases; nucleotides not matched to a gene: 13. The V gene's germline CDR1 is SGHVS and CDR2 FNYEAQ. The CDR3 has 16 residues. The CDR3 coding sequence is TGTGCCAGCAGCCAAGGGACAGACCCCAGGCGAGAGACCCAGTACTTC. This gives the protein CASSQGTDPRRETQYF.

The chain combines TRBV9 with TRBJ1-1, with a possible D match to TRBD1 (5 bases). Germline CDR1 SGDLS, CDR2 YYNGEE. This CDR3 is 16 amino acids long. With 0 bases removed from V and 2 bases from J, the gap between germline ends came to 14 bases. CDR3 loop: CASSVDSAGTNTEAFF. CDR3 DNA: TGTGCCAGCAGCGTAGATTCGGCAGGGACTAACACTGAAGCTTTCTTT. The whole variable domain, filled in from reference TRBV9 and TRBJ1-1, reads DSGVTQTPKHLITATGQRVTLRCSPRSGDLSVYWYQQSLDQGLQFLIQYYNGEERAKGNILERFSAQQFPDLHSELNLSSLELGDSALYFCASSVDSAGTNTEAFFGQGTRLTVV.